This TCR beta chain was found in a study of cytomegalovirus exposure and HLA in healthy donors. The CDR3 contains 14 residues. V lost 0 bases, J lost 1 base, and 6 bases lay in between. The germline gives CDR1 SGHRS, CDR2 YFSETQ. Primers included in the PCR were 60 Vbeta and 13 Jbeta primers. Assay: immunoSEQ multiplex PCR; the TCRdb copy retains only in-frame clones and omits some. Here the sample spans some 85,000 clones, around 75% being singletons. Material for sequencing was PBMCs. The sequence derives from a man aged 35 to 55 in good health and CMV-seronegative. The chain employs TRBV5-1 and TRBJ2-3; D might be TRBD1 (6 bases). CDR3 bases: TGCGCCAGCAGCTTGGAGGGGGGCACAGATACGCAGTATTTT. Its translation is CASSLEGGTDTQYF.